This TCR beta chain derives from a study of Ad26.COV2.S vaccination and SARS-CoV-2 variants. Study-wide results and caveats: Vaccine and placebo groups showed comparable non-spike TCR breadth. Spike-specific TCR breadth ran higher among vaccine recipients than placebo recipients. Measurements of TCR breadth and depth may have given underestimates of the total T cell responses. Substantial post-vaccination breadth of spike-specific CD8+ and CD4+ T cell responses was reported.

A word on this clone: What it binds is not known.

The V gene's germline CDR1 is SGHNT and CDR2 YENEEA. Trimming took off 0 bases at V and 6 bases at J, with 8 bases between the two ends. The CDR3 has 14 amino acids. TCRdb keeps only in-frame clones here, not all; method: immunoSEQ multiplex PCR. The repertoire holds about 350,000 clones, with 92% as singletons. The chain combines TRBV11-3 with TRBJ2-2; D gene ambiguous. Sample: peripheral blood, taken after recovery from COVID-19. The sequence derives from a human donor who had recovered from COVID-19. In DNA form, the CDR3 reads TGTGCCAGCAGCTTAGACGGCCCCGCCGGGGAGCTGTTTTTT. The encoded protein is CASSLDGPAGELFF.